These 14 T cell receptor beta chains originate from one sample sequenced in a study of T-cell reconstitution after alpha-beta-depleted transplantation in children. Preparation of the TCRbeta library was carried out with unique molecular identifiers. MiXCR, applied by TCRdb to the PCR reads, yields one record per CDR3 protein. The profile shows approximately 200,000 distinct CDR3 sequences, 14% to 15% of them singletons. Sequencing used PBMCs from the stem cell graft donor, obtained from the stem cell graft. Receptors were obtained from a human donor who donated a stem cell graft to a child with acute lymphoblastic leukemia.

In its sample, this clonotype was seen many times. The V call is TRBV14, the J call TRBJ2-1; D is uncertain. The length of the CDR3 is 17 residues. CDR1 and CDR2 from the germline V gene are SGHDN and FVKESK. Trimming stripped 0 bases from V and 0 bases from J, with 12 bases between. The CDR3 DNA sequence: TGTGCCAGCAGCCAAGATGGCCGTCGAAGCTCCTACAATGAGCAGTTCTTC. It encodes CASSQDGRRSSYNEQFF.

Ten or more counts support this clonotype. V usage is TRBV5-1 and J usage is TRBJ1-6; D unclear. V lost 0 bases and J lost 0, with 7 bases in between. This CDR3 spans 16 amino acids. The germline gives CDR1 SGHRS, CDR2 YFSETQ. The CDR3 spells CASSLGVSSYNSPLHF. The DNA of the CDR3 is TGCGCCAGCAGCTTGGGCGTGAGCTCCTATAATTCACCCCTCCACTTT.

The CDR3 DNA is TGTGCCAGCACGACAGTGGATGAAAAACTGTTTTTT. It specifies CASTTVDEKLFF. The rearrangement joins TRBV28 to TRBJ1-4; the D gene is possibly TRBD1 (5 bases). In germline, CDR1 is MDHEN, CDR2 SYDVKM. Trimming cost V 7 bases and J 6 bases, with 9 bases left between them. The CDR3 has 12 amino acids. Drawing the rest from reference TRBV28 and TRBJ1-4, the complete variable domain is DVKVTQSSRYLVKRTGEKVFLECVQDMDHENMFWYRQDPGLGLRLIYFSYDVKMKEKGDIPEGYSVSREKKERFSLILESASTNQTSMYLCASTTVDEKLFFGSGTQLSVL.

This clonotype was recorded many times. The chain combines TRBV12-3 or TRBV12-4 with TRBJ2-3; unclear D gene. Trimming cost V 3 bases and J 9 bases, with 10 bases left between them. The CDR3 is 12 amino acids. CDR3 sequence: CASSFGVNTQYF. The CDR3 nucleotides read TGTGCCAGCAGTTTCGGTGTAAACACGCAGTATTTT.

This clonotype showed up many times. This sequence joins TRBV27 and TRBJ2-7, with D perhaps TRBD2 (5 bases). Germline-derived CDR1 and CDR2 are MNHEY and SMNVEV (reference sequence). CDR3 length: 13 residues. Deletions cut 4 bases from V and 2 bases from J, with 9 bases between. The CDR3 here is CASSSSGPYEQYF. The DNA of the CDR3 is TGTGCCAGCAGTTCCAGCGGCCCCTACGAGCAGTACTTC.

This clonotype was counted many times. The V and J genes are TRBV12-3 or TRBV12-4 and TRBJ2-7, with 7 bases lining up with TRBD2. V shed 6 bases and J 6 bases; nucleotides not matched to a gene: 14. The CDR3 sequence is 15 residues long. CDR3: CASSRVGGESSEQYF. DNA for the CDR3: TGTGCCAGCAGCCGGGTGGGGGGGGAATCAAGCGAGCAGTACTTC.

V gene TRBV10-3 combines with J gene TRBJ1-2; 7 bases align to TRBD1. The V gene end was trimmed by 4 bases and the J gene end by 2 bases; junction bases not matched to a gene: 10. Per the germline V gene, CDR1 is ENHRY and CDR2 is SYGVKD. The CDR3 is made up of 16 amino acids. The CDR3 coding sequence is TGTGCCATCAGTGTCCTGGGGACGACAGGGAACTATGGCTACACCTTC. Amino acids: CAISVLGTTGNYGYTF.

Turning to this clonotype: This may come from a read error, since a much larger clone is one base off. Because it lacks the conserved phenylalanine or tryptophan at the end, this CDR3 is likely a read error. The rearrangement uses TRBV10-3 and TRBJ1-2; D call uncertain. The CDR3 is 14 amino acids. V was trimmed by 2 bases and J by 3 bases, leaving 10 bases between them. The germline gives CDR1 ENHRY, CDR2 SYGVKD. For the CDR3, the DNA is TGTGCCATCAGTGAGGGAGGGCGTCACTATGGCTACACCTTA. Translating it yields CAISEGGRHYGYTL.

This clonotype appeared a few times. The chain couples TRBV5-1 to TRBJ2-2; 9 bases map to TRBD2. This CDR3 has 16 amino acids. Germline values: CDR1 SGHRS, CDR2 YFSETQ. V was pared by 4 bases and J by 6 bases, with 10 bases of the junction left unmatched. CDR3 sequence: CASSPVAGVFAGELFF. The CDR3 coding sequence is TGCGCCAGCAGCCCAGTAGCGGGAGTATTCGCCGGGGAGCTGTTTTTT.

This clonotype was seen many times. The rearrangement links TRBV6-1 to TRBJ1-1, with D unresolved. CDR1 is MNHNS, CDR2 SASEGT, per germline. With 5 bases removed from V and 0 bases from J, the gap between germline ends came to 16 bases. The CDR3 consists of 16 residues. The CDR3 sequence: CASSPYLFSLNTEAFF. The CDR3 DNA sequence: TGTGCCAGCAGTCCGTACTTATTTAGCCTGAACACTGAAGCTTTCTTT.

CDR3 protein: CASSLNSAHTDTQYF. DNA for the CDR3: TGTGCCAGCAGCTTAAATAGCGCCCACACAGATACGCAGTATTTT. This rearrangement joins TRBV7-2 to TRBJ2-3; maybe TRBD2 (5 bases). This CDR3 spans 15 amino acids. V was trimmed by 2 bases and J by 2 bases, leaving 11 bases between them. Germline V CDR1 and CDR2: SGHTA, FQGNSA.

In this sample, this clonotype turned up many times. The chain couples TRBV29-1 to TRBJ1-2; D is unresolved. Germline CDR1 and CDR2: SQVTM and ANQGSEA. This CDR3 comprises 11 residues. The V and J ends lost 5 bases and 4 bases respectively, with 8 bases between them. As DNA, the CDR3 is TGCAGCGTTTGGGTGGGCTATGGCTACACCTTC. Its protein is CSVWVGYGYTF.

In regard to this clonotype: A read error may account for a junction end that differs from germline. The chain employs TRBV20-1 and TRBJ1-2, with TRBD1 identical over 8 bases. CDR1 and CDR2 from the germline V gene are DFQATT and SNEGSKA (reference sequence). This CDR3 comprises 15 residues. The CDR3 nucleotides read TGCAGTGTTAGAGACAGGGGAGGGGGCAACTATGGCTACACCTTC. This codes for CSVRDRGGGNYGYTF.

The table lists this clonotype with many counts. This sequence joins TRBV12-3 or TRBV12-4 and TRBJ2-5, with 7 nucleotides matching TRBD1. CDR3 length equals 14 residues. With V trimmed by 4 bases and J by 4 bases, 6 bases remained unmatched. CDR3 sequence reads: CASSSKTGLETQYF. CDR3 nucleotide sequence: TGTGCCAGCAGTTCCAAGACAGGGCTAGAGACCCAGTACTTC.